The rows below give T cell receptor beta chains drawn from one sample of a study of blood T cell repertoires in COVID-19. Libraries were prepared by immunoSEQ multiplex PCR; TCRdb keeps only in-frame clonotypes and omits some of them. There are 270,000 or so clones in the sample; approximately 81% occur only once, and around 2.9% lies in the top ten. Sequencing used peripheral blood. These receptors were obtained from a woman between 55 and 75 years old with active or convalescent COVID-19. CDR3s include the opening cysteine and the closing phenylalanine or tryptophan. A D gene is named only where the DNA matches it firmly. Only part of the rows carry a size: once, few, many, or a class if the clone is expanded.

TRBJ2-1	TRBD2	TRBV9	17	NA	TGTGCCAGCAGCGTAGCATCTAGCGGGGGCCTAGCACGCGAGCAGTTCTTC	CASSVASSGGLAREQFF
TRBJ1-3	NA	TRBV19	17	once	TGTGCCAGTAGTATCTCCTCCCCACAAAACTCTGGAAACACCATATATTTT	CASSISSPQNSGNTIYF
TRBJ1-2	TRBD1	TRBV5-1	14	NA	TGCGCCAGCAGCTCGACAGGGGGCGATTATGGCTACACCTTC	CASSSTGGDYGYTF
TRBJ2-7	TRBD2	TRBV5-5	13	NA	TGTGCCAGCAGCCAGGGACTAGCGGGAGAGCAGTACTTC	CASSQGLAGEQYF
TRBJ2-7	TRBD1	TRBV20-1	13	NA	TGCAGTGCTAGTCGGGACAGGGCCTACGAGCAGTACTTC	CSASRDRAYEQYF
TRBJ2-1	NA	TRBV29-1	15	NA	TGCAGCGTTGAACGGAGGGACGGCGCCTACAATGAGCAGTTCTTC	CSVERRDGAYNEQFF
TRBJ1-5	NA	TRBV2	15	few	TGTGCCAGCAGTGTGGGGGGATCCCCAAATCAGCCCCAGCATTTT	CASSVGGSPNQPQHF
TRBJ1-4	TRBD1	TRBV19	15	NA	TGTGCCAGTAGTATACCACGGACAGGGGGGGAAAAACTGTTTTTT	CASSIPRTGGEKLFF
TRBJ2-7	NA	TRBV7-2	14	NA	TGTGCCAGCAGCTTATTTAAGGGGATCTACGAGCAGTACTTC	CASSLFKGIYEQYF
TRBJ1-1	NA	TRBV27	15	NA	TGTGCCAGCAGTTTATCGCGGCAGGGGCCCACTGAAGCTTTCTTT	CASSLSRQGPTEAFF
TRBJ2-7	TRBD1	TRBV7-2	15	NA	TGTGCCAGCAGCTTGTCCCCGGGACAGGGCAACGAGCAGTACTTC	CASSLSPGQGNEQYF
TRBJ2-4	NA	TRBV21-1	13	NA	TGTGCCAGCTCCTTTACAGTGAAAAACATTCAGTACTTC	CASSFTVKNIQYF
TRBJ1-5	NA	TRBV15	14	NA	TGTGCCACCAGCAGAGACAGGGCAAATCAGCCCCAGCATTTT	CATSRDRANQPQHF
TRBJ2-1	TRBD2	TRBV7-3	15	NA	TGTGCCAGCAGCCCACTAGCGGGGGGGCCTCATGAGCAGTTCTTC	CASSPLAGGPHEQFF
TRBJ1-2	TRBD1	TRBV18	16	NA	TGTGCCAGCTCACTAACCGGGACAGGGGGAGACTATGGCTACACCTTC	CASSLTGTGGDYGYTF
TRBJ2-1	NA	TRBV9	15	NA	TGTGCCAGCAGCGTTCTGGGGAGCTCCTACAATGAGCAGTTCTTC	CASSVLGSSYNEQFF
TRBJ1-6	TRBD1	TRBV19	14	once	TGTGCCAGTAGAAGACAGGGGATTAATTCACCCCTCCACTTT	CASRRQGINSPLHF
TRBJ2-1	NA	TRBV3-1/TRBV3-2	16	once	TGTGCCAGCAGCCACGTCGCCCAACGAGTCGACAATGAGCAGTTCTTC	CASSHVAQRVDNEQFF
TRBJ2-2	TRBD1	TRBV6-1	16	NA	TGTGCCAGCAGTGAAAGGGGCAGGGGGCGTATCGGGGAGCTGTTTTTT	CASSERGRGRIGELFF
TRBJ1-1	TRBD1	TRBV7-2	16	NA	TGTGCCAGCAGTCGTGGACAGGGGGGTTGGAGCACTGAAGCTTTCTTT	CASSRGQGGWSTEAFF
TRBJ2-1	TRBD1	TRBV7-6	15	few	TGTGCCAGCAGCCCGCGCGGGACAGGGTGGGATGAGCAGTTCTTC	CASSPRGTGWDEQFF
TRBJ1-2	NA	TRBV4-1	14	few	TGCGCCAGCAGCCAAGACACGGGGAACTATGGCTACACCTTC	CASSQDTGNYGYTF